The source of this T cell receptor (beta chain) is a study of T cell responses to AZD1222 COVID-19 vaccine. Study observations and caveats: Repertoire sampling occurred only after the peak T cell response. Baseline seropositivity characterized only a handful of AZD1222 recipients. A reported finding is that nearly half of spike-specific TCRs target unmutated variant regions.

About this clone: What it recognizes is unknown. Other DNA sequences in this sample translate to the same CDR3.

The germline V gene has CDR1 LGHNA and CDR2 YSLEER. The germline V and J ends were trimmed by 0 bases and 5 bases, with 7 bases remaining between them. This CDR3 is 13 amino acids long. Some clones are missing from TCRdb's copy, which holds only in-frame ones; the method was immunoSEQ multiplex PCR. This sample yields 140,000 to 150,000 clones, of which roughly 87% are seen a single time; about 5% belongs to the top ten. The sequencing used peripheral blood, collected 28 days after the second dose of the MenACWY control vaccine. This sequence originates from an adult who received the MenACWY meningococcal vaccine as a control. V and J are TRBV4-3 and TRBJ2-5; D not resolved. As DNA, the CDR3 is TGCGCCAGCAGCCAAGATCGTCGGGAGACCCAGTACTTC. This codes for CASSQDRRETQYF.